Given below is one T cell receptor beta chain in context. The antigen remains undetermined. This record belongs to a study of cytomegalovirus exposure and HLA in healthy donors. Study-wide results and caveats: Presence/absence analyses took donor sequencing depth as roughly uniform.

V was pared by 0 bases and J by 1 base, with 13 bases between. In germline, CDR1 is LGHNT, CDR2 FRNRAP. The CDR3 spans 17 residues. The PCR had 60 Vbeta and 13 Jbeta primers. Authors' data handling: An analysis that came later counted tens of millions of unique TCR beta chains, approximately 9.9 million shared. TCRdb keeps only in-frame clones here, not all; method: immunoSEQ multiplex PCR. V, J and clone size reflect that table, while D and trimming were determined from the DNA. The table shows 150,000 to 200,000 clones, with about three quarters occurring only once. This rearrangement joins TRBV12-5 to TRBJ1-5, with D tentatively TRBD1 (5 bases). The clonotype originates from a man younger than 40 in good health and CMV-seropositive. Sequencing input: PBMCs. The CDR3 spells CASGLVPGYGSNQPQHF. CDR3 sequence (DNA): TGTGCTAGTGGTTTGGTACCAGGGTACGGGAGCAATCAGCCCCAGCATTTT. Full variable domain (remainder filled in from reference TRBV12-5 and TRBJ1-5): DARVTQTPRHKVTEMGQEVTMRCQPILGHNTVFWYRQTMMQGLELLAYFRNRAPLDDSGMPKDRFSAEMPDATLATLKIQPSEPRDSAVYFCASGLVPGYGSNQPQHFGDGTRLSIL.